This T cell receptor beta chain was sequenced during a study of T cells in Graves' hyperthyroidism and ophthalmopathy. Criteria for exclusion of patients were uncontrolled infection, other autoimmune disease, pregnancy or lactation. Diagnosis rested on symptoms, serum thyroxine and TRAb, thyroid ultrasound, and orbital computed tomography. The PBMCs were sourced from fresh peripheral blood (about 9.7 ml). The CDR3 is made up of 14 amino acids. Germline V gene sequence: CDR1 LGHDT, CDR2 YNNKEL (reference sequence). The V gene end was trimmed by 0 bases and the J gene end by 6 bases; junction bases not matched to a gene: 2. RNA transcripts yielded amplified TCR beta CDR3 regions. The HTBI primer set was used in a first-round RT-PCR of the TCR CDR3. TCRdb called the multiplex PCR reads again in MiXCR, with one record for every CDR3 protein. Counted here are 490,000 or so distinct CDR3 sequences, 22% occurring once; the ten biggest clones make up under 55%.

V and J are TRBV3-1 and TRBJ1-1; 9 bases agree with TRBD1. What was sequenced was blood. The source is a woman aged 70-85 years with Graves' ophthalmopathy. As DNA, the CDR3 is TGTGCCAGCAGCCAAGATTGGACAGGGGCTGAAGCTTTCTTT. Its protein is CASSQDWTGAEAFF.